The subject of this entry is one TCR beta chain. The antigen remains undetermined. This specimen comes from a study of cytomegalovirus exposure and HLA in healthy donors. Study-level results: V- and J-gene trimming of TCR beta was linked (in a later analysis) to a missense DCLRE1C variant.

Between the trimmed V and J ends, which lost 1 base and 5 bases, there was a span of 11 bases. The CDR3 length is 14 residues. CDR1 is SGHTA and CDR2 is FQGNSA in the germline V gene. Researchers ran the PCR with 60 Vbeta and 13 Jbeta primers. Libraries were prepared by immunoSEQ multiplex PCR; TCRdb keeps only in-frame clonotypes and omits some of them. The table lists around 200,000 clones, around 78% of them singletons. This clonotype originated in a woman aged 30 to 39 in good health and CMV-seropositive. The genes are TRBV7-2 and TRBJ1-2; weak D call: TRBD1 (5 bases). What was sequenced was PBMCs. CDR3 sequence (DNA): TGTGCCAGCAGCTTAGTGCAGGGTCCTTATGGCTACACCTTC. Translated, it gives CASSLVQGPYGYTF.